The T cell receptor (beta chain) described here comes from a study of technical replicates of blood from a handful of donors. The protocol was immunoSEQ multiplex PCR, while the TCRdb copy is restricted to in-frame clones and leaves out a portion. The sample holds 65,000 to 80,000 clones, nearly 95% seen once. The CDR3 consists of 15 residues. V was pared by 1 base and J by 2 bases, with 12 bases between. CDR1 LGHNA and CDR2 YSLEER come from the germline V gene. The specimen was T cells isolated from PBMCs. The chain employs TRBV4-3 and TRBJ2-7, with D possibly being TRBD1 (5 bases). The sequence derives from a human donor in good health. In nucleotides, the CDR3 is TGCGCCAGCAGCCAAGGACAGTCCGACCCCTACGAGCAGTACTTC. This codes for CASSQGQSDPYEQYF.